The present entry profiles one T cell receptor (beta chain) with its context. These data are taken from a study of blood T cell repertoires in COVID-19. TCRdb's table, derived via immunoSEQ multiplex PCR, lists solely in-frame clones and lacks some. The sample includes around 210,000 clones, approximately 87% of them seen just once. Looked up from germline, CDR1 is WSHSY and CDR2 is SAAADI. The V segment lost 2 bases and the J segment 5 bases; nucleotides outside the gene matches: 11. The CDR3 consists of 16 residues. The TCR was taken from a woman in her sixties or seventies with acute or convalescent COVID-19. Material: peripheral blood. This chain joins TRBV10-2 and TRBJ2-7, with TRBD1 identical over 8 bases. The CDR3, as DNA: TGCGCCAGCAGTGAGACACCGACAGGGGTAGGGAACGAGCAGTACTTC. Translation gives CASSETPTGVGNEQYF.